This T cell receptor beta chain was recovered during a study of T-cell memory formation after mild COVID-19. The overall study: Largely, TCR clusters stayed within a single donor.

One entry per CDR3 protein results from TCRdb running MiXCR on the 5' RACE reads. The table includes over 250,000 distinct CDR3 sequences, about 15% detected once. This clonotype was detected ten times or more. Its target is not known. Whole-study results and caveats: Day 15 to 85 contracting clones showed balanced CD4/CD8; day 15 to 37 expanders favored CD4+. Pre-infection memory showed some responding clones, and this suggested that cross-reactive memory joined.

The sample was PBMCs or a T cell subset sorted from them (not recorded which). This receptor was identified in a young man who had mild COVID-19 (a few samples of this study predate the infection). Cell type and time point are not known.

CDR3 amino acids: CASSSTSGGNNEQFF. The CDR3 region has the DNA TGTGCCAGCAGCTCGACTAGCGGGGGCAACAATGAGCAGTTCTTC. The V gene is TRBV7-2, the J gene TRBJ2-1, with 12 bases identical to TRBD2. In germline, CDR1 is SGHTA, CDR2 FQGNSA. V was pared by 4 bases and J by 5 bases, with 3 bases of the junction left unmatched. The CDR3 runs 15 residues.